A single sample gave rise to the 7 T cell receptor beta chains below, sequenced in a study of Ad26.COV2.S vaccination and SARS-CoV-2 variants. Specified treatment: 15 to 20 received Ad26.COV2.S at low or high dose, single or two shots; 5 received placebo; per-sample allocation not given. Day 63 following the first vaccine or placebo injection was when the samples were taken. Some clones are missing from TCRdb's copy, which holds only in-frame ones; the method was immunoSEQ multiplex PCR. This sample has hundreds of thousands of clones, with roughly 86% found just once. The specimen comprised peripheral blood, sampled in a trial of Ad26.COV2.S vaccine versus placebo. Receptors were obtained from a person aged 18 to 59 who received the Ad26.COV2.S COVID-19 vaccine or a placebo.

This clone was picked up one time. This chain connects TRBV2 to TRBJ2-3, with D unresolved. The CDR3 has 14 residues. The V and J ends lost 2 bases and 6 bases respectively, with 12 bases between them. Germline CDR1 reads SNHLY; CDR2 reads FYNNEI. Here the CDR3 reads CASSELYSSDTQYF. The CDR3 bases are TGTGCCAGCAGTGAACTGTATAGTTCGGATACGCAGTATTTT.

J is TRBJ2-1 and V is TRBV5-1, with 10 bases fitting TRBD2. Germline loops: CDR1 SGHRS, CDR2 YFSETQ. The CDR3 has 15 amino acids. V lost 2 bases to trimming and J lost 5 bases; unmatched junction nucleotides: 4. The CDR3 here is CASSFLAGADNEQFF. The DNA for the CDR3 is TGCGCCAGCAGCTTCCTAGCGGGGGCAGACAATGAGCAGTTCTTC.

The genes are TRBV5-4 and TRBJ1-2; 7 bases agree with TRBD1. The CDR3 has 16 residues. The germline V gene encodes CDR1 SGHNT and CDR2 YYREEE (reference sequence). V lost 2 bases and J lost 3; bases outside the gene matches: 10. The DNA for the CDR3 is TGTGCCAGCAGCTTAAGAGGAGGGGGCGCCTACTATGGCTACACCTTC. Its translation: CASSLRGGGAYYGYTF.

The chain employs TRBV7-9 and TRBJ2-3; D ambiguous. CDR3 size: 13 residues. V lost 2 bases and J 2 bases, leaving 5 bases between the germline ends. Germline loops: CDR1 SEHNR, CDR2 FQNEAQ (reference sequence). CDR3 sequence (DNA): TGTGCCAGCAGCTTACTGGTCACAGATACGCAGTATTTT. It encodes CASSLLVTDTQYF.

The J gene is TRBJ2-7, the V gene TRBV27, with D perhaps TRBD2 (5 bases). The CDR3 runs to 13 residues. CDR1 and CDR2 (germline): MNHEY, SMNVEV (reference sequence). The V end was cut by 2 bases, the J end by 6 bases, with 11 bases between. As DNA, the CDR3 is TGTGCCAGCAGTTTAGGGGTTGCGGGCGAGCAGTACTTC. Translated: CASSLGVAGEQYF.

The V gene is TRBV5-4, the J gene TRBJ1-1; no clear D. Looked up from germline, CDR1 is SGHNT and CDR2 is YYREEE (reference sequence). V was clipped by 7 bases and J by 6 bases, with 16 bases between them. The CDR3 is 13 residues long. The DNA of the CDR3 is TGTGCCAGCCAAGAGAGAATGGGCGCTGAAGCTTTCTTT. The encoded protein is CASQERMGAEAFF.

The chain couples TRBV7-9 to TRBJ1-5; D is undetermined. The CDR3 is 16 amino acids. V was pared by 1 base and J by 11 bases, with 21 bases between. Germline V lookup: CDR1 SEHNR, CDR2 FQNEAQ (reference sequence). The CDR3 sequence: CASSLGASKGNTAQHF. CDR3 DNA sequence: TGTGCCAGCAGCTTAGGGGCCTCAAAAGGGAATACGGCCCAGCATTTT.